The 20 T cell receptor beta chains reported below all come from one sample, sequenced in a study of cytomegalovirus exposure and HLA in healthy donors. Vbeta (60) and Jbeta (13) primers were used in the PCR. Profiling relied on immunoSEQ multiplex PCR, and the TCRdb table lists in-frame clones only, not all of them. The table lists around 200,000 clones, 77% of them singletons. Sequencing was carried out using PBMCs. The receptors were gathered from an older woman in good health and CMV-seropositive.

The chain couples TRBV28 to TRBJ1-5; D possibly corresponds to TRBD1 (5 bases). CDR1 MDHEN and CDR2 SYDVKM come from the germline V gene. V was shortened by 8 bases and J by 2 bases, with 16 bases between the two germline ends. The CDR3 has 15 residues. The CDR3 spells CASGPSGIGNQPQHF. Written as DNA, the CDR3 is TGTGCCAGCGGACCCTCAGGGATTGGCAATCAGCCCCAGCATTTT.

The chain carries TRBV27 and TRBJ2-7; unclear D gene. The V end was cut by 0 bases, the J end by 6 bases, with 15 bases between. The CDR3 covers 15 residues. Germline V gives CDR1 MNHEY, CDR2 SMNVEV (reference sequence). This CDR3 is CASSLSIVGSTEQYF. The CDR3 DNA sequence: TGTGCCAGCAGTTTATCGATAGTGGGCAGTACCGAGCAGTACTTC.

J is TRBJ2-7 and V is TRBV19, with a weak D call TRBD2 (5 bases). Trimming shortened V by 5 bases and J by 3 bases, and 17 bases separated the two germline ends. The CDR3 contains 15 residues. CDR1 and CDR2 (germline): LNHDA, SQIVND (reference sequence). Here the CDR3 DNA reads TGTGCCAGTAGTTCTCCCGTGGGAGCGAGCTACGAGCAGTACTTC. Amino acids: CASSSPVGASYEQYF.

The CDR3 sequence: CAGAEPGANVLTF. The CDR3 DNA reads TGTGCCGGGGCCGAGCCTGGGGCCAACGTCCTGACTTTC. The chain has TRBV15 and TRBJ2-6; D is perhaps TRBD1 (5 bases). Trimming took 11 bases from V and 2 from J, leaving 10 bases between them. The CDR3 covers 13 residues. Per germline, CDR1 LNHNV and CDR2 YYDKDF (reference sequence).

The CDR3 sequence is CASSRTESSYNEQFF. Here the CDR3 DNA reads TGTGCCAGCTCCAGGACAGAGAGCTCCTACAATGAGCAGTTCTTC. The rearrangement uses TRBV18 and TRBJ2-1; D is possibly TRBD1 (6 bases). This CDR3 spans 15 amino acids. Trimming stripped 6 bases from V and 0 bases from J, with 12 bases between. The germline V gene has CDR1 KGHSH and CDR2 LQKENI.

This rearrangement joins TRBV14 to TRBJ1-1; no clear D. V dropped 1 base and J dropped 3 bases, with 12 bases sitting between them. Germline loops: CDR1 SGHDN, CDR2 FVKESK. The CDR3 contains 15 residues. The CDR3 nucleotides are TGTGCCAGCAGCCAAGTTTCGGGAAGGGACACTGAAGCTTTCTTT. Encoded protein: CASSQVSGRDTEAFF.

V is TRBV2 and J is TRBJ2-1; a possible D gene is TRBD2 (5 bases). This CDR3 has 13 residues. The germline V gene has CDR1 SNHLY and CDR2 FYNNEI. Trimming took 7 bases from V and 8 from J, leaving 15 bases between them. This CDR3 reads CASNYFSGDEQFF. The CDR3 DNA follows: TGTGCCAGCAATTACTTCTCCGGGGATGAGCAGTTCTTC.

This chain connects TRBV28 to TRBJ1-1; D may be TRBD1 (6 bases). Trimming shortened V by 6 bases and J by 4 bases, and 18 bases separated the two germline ends. Germline CDR1 is MDHEN and CDR2 is SYDVKM. This CDR3 spans 15 amino acids. This CDR3 is CASRIYRVAATEAFF. The CDR3 region has the DNA TGTGCCAGCAGGATATACAGGGTGGCGGCCACTGAAGCTTTCTTT. Full variable domain (rest looked up from reference TRBV28 and TRBJ1-1): DVKVTQSSRYLVKRTGEKVFLECVQDMDHENMFWYRQDPGLGLRLIYFSYDVKMKEKGDIPEGYSVSREKKERFSLILESASTNQTSMYLCASRIYRVAATEAFFGQGTRLTVV.

The genes are TRBV5-6 and TRBJ1-1, with TRBD1 as a possible D gene (6 bases). Between the trimmed V and J ends, which lost 0 bases and 6 bases, there was a span of 9 bases. The CDR3 is made up of 13 amino acids. Germline V gives CDR1 SGHDT, CDR2 YYEEEE. In DNA form, the CDR3 reads TGTGCCAGCAGCTTGGACAGGGTTGCTGAAGCTTTCTTT. Protein sequence: CASSLDRVAEAFF.

On this clone itself: The sample holds other DNA sequences that translate to the same CDR3. The chain combines TRBV5-1 with TRBJ2-3, with a possible D match to TRBD2 (7 bases). The CDR3 is 16 residues long. The V gene's germline CDR1 is SGHRS and CDR2 YFSETQ. V lost 0 bases and J 4 bases, leaving 15 bases between the germline ends. In nucleotides, the CDR3 is TGCGCCAGCAGCTTGGGAACCCAGGGGAGGGCAGATACGCAGTATTTT. Protein sequence: CASSLGTQGRADTQYF.

The rearrangement joins TRBV5-1 to TRBJ2-2; 10 positions match TRBD2. This CDR3 region has 15 residues. Germline V gene lookup returns CDR1 SGHRS and CDR2 YFSETQ. J gave up 6 bases and V 5 bases, and 7 bases lay outside the gene matches. The CDR3 sequence is CASSFASGRPGELFF. The CDR3 region has the DNA TGCGCCAGCAGTTTCGCTAGCGGGAGACCCGGGGAGCTGTTTTTT. Looking up the rest from reference TRBV5-1 and TRBJ2-2 gives the full variable domain: KAGVTQTPRYLIKTRGQQVTLSCSPISGHRSVSWYQQTPGQGLQFLFEYFSETQRNKGNFPGRFSGRQFSNSRSEMNVSTLELGDSALYLCASSFASGRPGELFFGEGSRLTVL.

This rearrangement joins TRBV4-3 to TRBJ2-2, with 9 bases lining up with TRBD2. CDR1 is LGHNA and CDR2 is YSLEER in the germline V gene. V was clipped by 1 base and J by 1 base; unmatched bases: 4. This CDR3 region has 17 residues. This CDR3 reads CASSQVDSGGNTGELFF. CDR3 coding DNA: TGCGCCAGCAGCCAAGTAGATAGCGGGGGGAACACCGGGGAGCTGTTTTTT.

V usage is TRBV30 and J usage is TRBJ2-5; 7 bases agree with TRBD2. CDR3 length: 11 amino acids. Germline V gives CDR1 GTSNPN, CDR2 SVGIG (reference sequence). V shed 1 base, J shed 7 bases, and the junction held 0 bases outside the gene matches. The CDR3 DNA follows: TGTGCCTGGAGTGGGGAGGGGACCCAGTACTTC. This translates into CAWSGEGTQYF.

The V and J genes are TRBV18 and TRBJ2-7; D may be TRBD2 (6 bases). Trimming removed 5 bases at V and 2 bases at J, with 28 bases between. The germline V gene has CDR1 KGHSH and CDR2 LQKENI. The CDR3 has 19 residues. The CDR3 loop reads CASSSTTPLYGTGAYEQYF. The CDR3 DNA follows: TGTGCCAGCTCATCGACAACACCCCTATACGGGACGGGGGCCTACGAGCAGTACTTC.

The genes are TRBV5-6 and TRBJ2-5; 10 bases map to TRBD2. The V gene's germline CDR1 is SGHDT and CDR2 YYEEEE. The CDR3 has 14 residues. The V gene end was trimmed by 3 bases and the J gene end by 7 bases; junction bases not matched to a gene: 6. The CDR3 loop reads CASSSLAGVRTQYF. The CDR3 bases are TGTGCCAGCAGCTCCCTAGCGGGGGTACGGACCCAGTACTTC.

The V gene is TRBV5-1, the J gene TRBJ1-2, with D perhaps TRBD1 (6 bases). V lost 0 bases and J lost 7, with 13 bases in between. The germline V gene encodes CDR1 SGHRS and CDR2 YFSETQ. The CDR3 length is 14 residues. For the CDR3, the DNA is TGCGCCAGCAGCTTGGGCGGGGGCGCGGGTGGCTACACCTTC. Its translation: CASSLGGGAGGYTF.

The rearrangement joins TRBV30 to TRBJ1-5; D unresolved. V lost 2 bases and J lost 2, with 10 bases in between. Per germline, CDR1 GTSNPN and CDR2 SVGIG (reference sequence). The CDR3 covers 14 residues. The chain's CDR3 is CAWSHVGGNQPQHF. CDR3 nucleotide sequence: TGTGCCTGGAGTCACGTCGGAGGCAATCAGCCCCAGCATTTT.

The chain has TRBV6-5 and TRBJ1-2; D unclear. This CDR3 has 15 residues. The germline V gene encodes CDR1 MNHEY and CDR2 SVGAGI. Trimming shortened V by 1 base and J by 5 bases, and 14 bases separated the two germline ends. CDR3 residues: CASSYYASPGYGYTF. Written as DNA, the CDR3 is TGTGCCAGCAGTTACTATGCGTCCCCGGGATATGGCTACACCTTC.

The chain links TRBV9 to TRBJ2-1; D uncertain. Germline V gene data show CDR1 as SGDLS and CDR2 as YYNGEE. This CDR3 contains 14 residues. V dropped 5 bases and J dropped 0 bases, with 9 bases sitting between them. The CDR3 DNA sequence: TGTGCCAGCAGGAGACTTAGCTCCTACAATGAGCAGTTCTTC. Translated, it gives CASRRLSSYNEQFF. Full variable domain (rest looked up from reference TRBV9 and TRBJ2-1): DSGVTQTPKHLITATGQRVTLRCSPRSGDLSVYWYQQSLDQGLQFLIQYYNGEERAKGNILERFSAQQFPDLHSELNLSSLELGDSALYFCASRRLSSYNEQFFGPGTRLTVL.

There are a few counts of this clone. The chain uses TRBV4-1 and TRBJ1-2, with a tentative D call TRBD1 (5 bases). V lost 1 base to trimming and J lost 8 bases, with 20 bases between them. Germline V CDR1 and CDR2: MGHRA, YSYEKL. This CDR3 region has 16 residues. The CDR3: CASSQGQTILRGGYTF. Here the CDR3 DNA reads TGCGCCAGCAGCCAAGGACAGACAATCCTAAGGGGAGGCTACACCTTC.